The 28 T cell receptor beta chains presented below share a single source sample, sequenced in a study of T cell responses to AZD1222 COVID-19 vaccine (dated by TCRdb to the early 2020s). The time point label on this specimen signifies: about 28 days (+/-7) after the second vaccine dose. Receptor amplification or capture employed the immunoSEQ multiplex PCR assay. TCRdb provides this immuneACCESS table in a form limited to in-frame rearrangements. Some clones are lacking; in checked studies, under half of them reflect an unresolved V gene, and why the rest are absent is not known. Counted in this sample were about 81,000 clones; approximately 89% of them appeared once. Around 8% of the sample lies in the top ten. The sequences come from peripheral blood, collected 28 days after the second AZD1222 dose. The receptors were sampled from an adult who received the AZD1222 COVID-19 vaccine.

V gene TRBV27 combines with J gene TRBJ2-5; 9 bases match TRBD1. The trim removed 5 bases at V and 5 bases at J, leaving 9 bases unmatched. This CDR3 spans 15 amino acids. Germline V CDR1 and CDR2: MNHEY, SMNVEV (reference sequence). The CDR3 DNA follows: TGTGCCAGCAGTGCGACAGGGGGGAGTAGGGAGACCCAGTACTTC. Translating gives CASSATGGSRETQYF.

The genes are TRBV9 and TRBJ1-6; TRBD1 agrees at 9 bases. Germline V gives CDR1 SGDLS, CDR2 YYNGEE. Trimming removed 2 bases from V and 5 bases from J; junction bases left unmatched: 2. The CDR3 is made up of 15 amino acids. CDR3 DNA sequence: TGTGCCAGCAGCGTCACAGGGGGCAATAATTCACCCCTCCACTTT. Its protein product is CASSVTGGNNSPLHF.

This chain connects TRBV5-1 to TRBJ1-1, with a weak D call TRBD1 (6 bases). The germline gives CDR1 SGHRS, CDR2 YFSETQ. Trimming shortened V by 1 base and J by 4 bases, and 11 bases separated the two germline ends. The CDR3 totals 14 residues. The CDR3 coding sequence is TGCGCCAGCAGCTTGTTACAGGGATCCACTGAAGCTTTCTTT. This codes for CASSLLQGSTEAFF. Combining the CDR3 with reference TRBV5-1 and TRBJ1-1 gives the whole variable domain KAGVTQTPRYLIKTRGQQVTLSCSPISGHRSVSWYQQTPGQGLQFLFEYFSETQRNKGNFPGRFSGRQFSNSRSEMNVSTLELGDSALYLCASSLLQGSTEAFFGQGTRLTVV.

This CDR3 is CASSLLANRSPLHF. In DNA form, the CDR3 reads TGTGCCAGCAGTTTATTGGCCAATCGTTCACCCCTCCACTTT. The V and J genes are TRBV28 and TRBJ1-6; no firm D call. Trimming shortened V by 1 base and J by 9 bases, and 10 bases separated the two germline ends. This CDR3 is built from 14 residues. Looked up from germline, CDR1 is MDHEN and CDR2 is SYDVKM.

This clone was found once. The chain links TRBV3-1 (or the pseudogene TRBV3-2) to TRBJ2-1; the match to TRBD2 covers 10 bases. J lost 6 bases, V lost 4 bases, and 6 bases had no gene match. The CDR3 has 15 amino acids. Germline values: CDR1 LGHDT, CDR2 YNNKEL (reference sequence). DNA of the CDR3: TGTGCCAGCAGCCTCGGAACTAGCGGGACCAATGAGCAGTTCTTC. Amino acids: CASSLGTSGTNEQFF.

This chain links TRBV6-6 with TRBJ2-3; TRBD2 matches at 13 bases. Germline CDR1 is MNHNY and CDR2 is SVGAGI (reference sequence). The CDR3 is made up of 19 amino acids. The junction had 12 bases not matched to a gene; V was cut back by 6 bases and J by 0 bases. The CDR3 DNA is TGTGCCAGCAGCCGATTTCCGGGACTAGCGGGGACTAGCACAGATACGCAGTATTTT. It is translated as CASSRFPGLAGTSTDTQYF.

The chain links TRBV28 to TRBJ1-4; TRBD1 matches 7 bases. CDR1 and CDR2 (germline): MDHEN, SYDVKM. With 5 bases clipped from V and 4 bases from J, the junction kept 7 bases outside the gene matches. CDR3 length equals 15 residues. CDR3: CASSLWTGLNEKLFF. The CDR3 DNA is TGTGCCAGCAGTCTGTGGACAGGCCTTAATGAAAAACTGTTTTTT. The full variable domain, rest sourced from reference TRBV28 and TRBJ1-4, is DVKVTQSSRYLVKRTGEKVFLECVQDMDHENMFWYRQDPGLGLRLIYFSYDVKMKEKGDIPEGYSVSREKKERFSLILESASTNQTSMYLCASSLWTGLNEKLFFGSGTQLSVL.

The CDR3, as DNA: TGTGCCAGCAGTTACGGTGGGGGATCCGCCTACGAGCAGTACTTC. Protein product: CASSYGGGSAYEQYF. The rearrangement links TRBV6-5 to TRBJ2-7; the D call may be TRBD1 or TRBD2 (5 bases each). The CDR3 covers 15 residues. V lost 2 bases to trimming and J lost 2 bases, with 13 bases between them. The germline CDR1 and CDR2 sequences are MNHEY and SVGAGI.

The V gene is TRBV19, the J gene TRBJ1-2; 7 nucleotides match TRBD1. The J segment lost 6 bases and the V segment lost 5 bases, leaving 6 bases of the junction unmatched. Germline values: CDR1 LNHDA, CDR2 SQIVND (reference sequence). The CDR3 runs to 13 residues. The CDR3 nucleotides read TGTGCCAGTAGTTTGGGACAGAAACATGGCTACACCTTC. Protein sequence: CASSLGQKHGYTF.

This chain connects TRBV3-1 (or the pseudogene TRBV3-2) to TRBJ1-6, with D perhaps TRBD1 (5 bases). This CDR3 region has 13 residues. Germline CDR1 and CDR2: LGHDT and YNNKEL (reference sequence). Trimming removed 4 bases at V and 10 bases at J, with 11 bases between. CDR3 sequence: CASSPRENSPLHF. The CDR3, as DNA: TGTGCCAGCAGCCCCAGGGAGAACTCACCCCTCCACTTT.

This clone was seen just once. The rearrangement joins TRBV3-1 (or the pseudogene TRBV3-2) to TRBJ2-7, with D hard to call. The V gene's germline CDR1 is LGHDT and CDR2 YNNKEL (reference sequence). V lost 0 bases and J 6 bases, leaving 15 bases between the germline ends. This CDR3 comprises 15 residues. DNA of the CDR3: TGTGCCAGCAGCCAAGAAGTTTCGAGAGCCAGCGAGCAGTACTTC. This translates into CASSQEVSRASEQYF.

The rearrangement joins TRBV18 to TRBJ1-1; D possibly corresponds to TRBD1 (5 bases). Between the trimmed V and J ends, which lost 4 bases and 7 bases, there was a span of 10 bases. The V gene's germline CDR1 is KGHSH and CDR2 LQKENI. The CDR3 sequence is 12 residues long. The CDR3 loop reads CASSRGRGEAFF. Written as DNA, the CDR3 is TGTGCCAGCTCACGGGGTAGGGGTGAAGCTTTCTTT.

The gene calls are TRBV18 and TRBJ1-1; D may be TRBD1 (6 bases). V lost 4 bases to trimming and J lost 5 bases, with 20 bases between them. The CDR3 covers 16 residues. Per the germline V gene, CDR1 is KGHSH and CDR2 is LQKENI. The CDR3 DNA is TGTGCCAGCTCACGCGCTAATGGGGGCGCCGGAACTGAAGCTTTCTTT. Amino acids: CASSRANGGAGTEAFF.

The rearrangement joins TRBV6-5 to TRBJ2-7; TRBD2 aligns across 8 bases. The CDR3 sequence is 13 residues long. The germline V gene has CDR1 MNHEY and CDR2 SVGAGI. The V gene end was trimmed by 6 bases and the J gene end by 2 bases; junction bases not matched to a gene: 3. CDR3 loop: CASRVAGPYEQYF. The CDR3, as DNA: TGTGCCAGCAGAGTAGCGGGACCCTACGAGCAGTACTTC.

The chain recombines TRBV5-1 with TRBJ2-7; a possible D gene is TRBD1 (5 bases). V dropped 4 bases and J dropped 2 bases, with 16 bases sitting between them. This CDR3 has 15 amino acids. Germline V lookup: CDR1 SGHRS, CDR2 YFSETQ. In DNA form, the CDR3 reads TGCGCCAGCAGCCTTGGGGCACAGGTGCCCTACGAGCAGTACTTC. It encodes CASSLGAQVPYEQYF.

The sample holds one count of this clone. This chain's CDR3 is CAIRTGVRGSPLHF. As DNA, the CDR3 is TGTGCCATCCGAACCGGGGTTCGCGGGTCACCCCTCCACTTT. The J gene is TRBJ1-6, the V gene TRBV6-6; the D is unclear. The CDR3 is made up of 14 amino acids. V lost 10 bases to trimming and J lost 10 bases, with 20 bases between them. Germline CDR1 reads MNHNY; CDR2 reads SVGAGI (reference sequence).

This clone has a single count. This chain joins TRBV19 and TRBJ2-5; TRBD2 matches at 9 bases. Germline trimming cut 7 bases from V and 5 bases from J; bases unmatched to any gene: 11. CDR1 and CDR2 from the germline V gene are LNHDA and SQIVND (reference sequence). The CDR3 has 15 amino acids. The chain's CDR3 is CASTPRGGREETQYF. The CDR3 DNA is TGTGCCAGTACCCCTAGGGGCGGGAGGGAGGAGACCCAGTACTTC.

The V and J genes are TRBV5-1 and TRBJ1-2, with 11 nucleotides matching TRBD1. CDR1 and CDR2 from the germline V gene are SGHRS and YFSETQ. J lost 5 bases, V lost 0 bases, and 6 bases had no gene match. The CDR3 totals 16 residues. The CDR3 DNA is TGCGCCAGCAGCTTGGATGGGGACAGGGGGAGGTATGGCTACACCTTC. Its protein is CASSLDGDRGRYGYTF. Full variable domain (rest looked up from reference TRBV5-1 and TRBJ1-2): KAGVTQTPRYLIKTRGQQVTLSCSPISGHRSVSWYQQTPGQGLQFLFEYFSETQRNKGNFPGRFSGRQFSNSRSEMNVSTLELGDSALYLCASSLDGDRGRYGYTFGSGTRLTVV.

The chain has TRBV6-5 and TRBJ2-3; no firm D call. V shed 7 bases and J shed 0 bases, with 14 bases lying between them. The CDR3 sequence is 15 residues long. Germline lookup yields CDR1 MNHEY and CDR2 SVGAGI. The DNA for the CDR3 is TGTGCCAGCACCTCTTTGGGCTCTAGCACAGATACGCAGTATTTT. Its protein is CASTSLGSSTDTQYF.

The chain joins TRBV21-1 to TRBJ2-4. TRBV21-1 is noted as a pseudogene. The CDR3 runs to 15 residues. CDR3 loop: CASSTHPGWGYIQYF. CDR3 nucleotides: TGTGCCAGCAGCACCCACCCAGGATGGGGATACATTCAGTACTTC.

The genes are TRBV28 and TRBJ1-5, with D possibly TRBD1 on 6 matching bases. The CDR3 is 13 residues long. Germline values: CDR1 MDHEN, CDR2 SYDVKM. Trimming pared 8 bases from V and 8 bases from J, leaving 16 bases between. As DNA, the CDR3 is TGTGCCAGCCGTAGACAGGCGGCCGAGCCCCAGCATTTT. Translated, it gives CASRRQAAEPQHF.

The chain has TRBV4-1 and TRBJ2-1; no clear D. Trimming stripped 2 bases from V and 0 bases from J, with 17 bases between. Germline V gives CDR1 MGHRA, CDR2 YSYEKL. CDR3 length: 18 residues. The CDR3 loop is CASSQITLASSSYNEQFF. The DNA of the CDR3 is TGCGCCAGCAGCCAAATTACTTTGGCTTCGAGCTCCTACAATGAGCAGTTCTTC.

CDR3 residues: CASSQDLQPYSPLHF. CDR3 nucleotides: TGTGCCAGCAGCCAAGATCTTCAGCCTTATTCACCCCTCCACTTT. This chain connects TRBV3-1 (or the pseudogene TRBV3-2) to TRBJ1-6; D ambiguous. The CDR3 is made up of 15 amino acids. Looked up from germline, CDR1 is LGHDT and CDR2 is YNNKEL (reference sequence). Trimming removed 0 bases from V and 8 bases from J, with 11 bases in between.

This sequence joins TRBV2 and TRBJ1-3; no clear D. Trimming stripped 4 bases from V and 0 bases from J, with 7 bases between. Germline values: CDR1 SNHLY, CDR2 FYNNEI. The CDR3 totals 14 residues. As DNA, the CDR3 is TGTGCCAGCAGTGGAGAGTACTCTGGAAACACCATATATTTT. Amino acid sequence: CASSGEYSGNTIYF.

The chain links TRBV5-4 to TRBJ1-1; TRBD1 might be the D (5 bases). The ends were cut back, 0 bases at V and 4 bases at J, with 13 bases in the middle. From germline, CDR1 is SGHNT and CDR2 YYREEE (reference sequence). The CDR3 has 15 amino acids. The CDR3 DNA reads TGTGCCAGCAGCTTGGATCAGGGTTGGGGCACTGAAGCTTTCTTT. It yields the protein CASSLDQGWGTEAFF.

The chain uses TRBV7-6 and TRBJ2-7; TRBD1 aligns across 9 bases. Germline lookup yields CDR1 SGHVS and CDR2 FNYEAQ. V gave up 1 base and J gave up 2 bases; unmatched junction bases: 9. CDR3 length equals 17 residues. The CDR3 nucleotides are TGTGCCAGCAGCTTAGTCGGTCGGGGACAGGGAACCTACGAGCAGTACTTC. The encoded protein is CASSLVGRGQGTYEQYF.

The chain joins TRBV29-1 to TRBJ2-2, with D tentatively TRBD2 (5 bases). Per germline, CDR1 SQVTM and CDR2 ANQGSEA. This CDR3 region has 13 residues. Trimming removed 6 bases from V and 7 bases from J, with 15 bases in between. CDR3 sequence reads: CSVATRVVGELFF. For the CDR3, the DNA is TGCAGCGTGGCCACTAGAGTTGTCGGGGAGCTGTTTTTT.

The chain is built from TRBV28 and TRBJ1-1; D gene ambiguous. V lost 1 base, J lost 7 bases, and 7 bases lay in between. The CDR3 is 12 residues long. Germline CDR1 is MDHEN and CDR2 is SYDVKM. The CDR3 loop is CASSLSAVEAFF. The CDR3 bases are TGTGCCAGCAGTTTATCGGCAGTTGAAGCTTTCTTT.